The entry below gives a single T cell receptor (beta chain) sequence along with its context. This clone was found once. Its binding antigen is unknown. No clone much larger than this one lies a single base away; base qualities are absent. Libraries were constructed by the immunoSEQ multiplex PCR assay. For the multiplex PCR, a mixture combining 60 forward primers for TCR Vbeta segments and 13 reverse primers for TCR Jbeta segments was used. Amplification of the CDR3 region of rearranged TCR beta genes was performed with a multiplex PCR assay on genomic DNA. Amplified TCR beta libraries were sequenced as 87-base-pair reads on the Illumina HiSeq System. The original methods were these. A later analysis counted about 80 million unique TCR beta chains across the 700 or so repertoires, and 10 million to 12 million of these chains were shared by at least two donors. A nearest-neighbor algorithm error-corrected the raw reads and collapsed the reads into unique sequences, merging closely related sequences to remove PCR and sequencing errors. CDR3 sequences were aligned to IMGT reference sequences to assign V, D and J gene segments. For a sequence to be retained, a match of at least six nucleotides was required to both a V gene segment and a J gene segment. A rearrangement counted as productive if the CDR3 had no stop codons and remained in frame with V and J, and every other rearrangement counted as non-productive. CDR3 was defined by IMGT convention, running from the second conserved V-encoded cysteine to the conserved J-encoded phenylalanine. Sequences without an unambiguous match to a single V gene segment were excluded from the earlier analysis of almost 600 of the donors. An earlier analysis of several hundred of the donors called V segments functional above 56.7% productive rearrangements and segregating when the between-donor standard deviation exceeded 5%. A statistical classification framework was developed to diagnose cytomegalovirus status using the catalog of TCR beta chain sequences. In a later analysis, V and J genes were assigned by comparing TCR nucleotide sequences against IMGT/GENE-DB human TR gene sequences. In a later analysis, CDR3 sequences and most-parsimonious VDJ recombination scenarios were assigned using the TCRdist pipeline. In a later analysis, every TCR beta chain was defined by the combination of its CDR3 amino acid sequence and its V-gene family, and reads without a unique V-gene family were dropped. To address suspected cross-contamination and a sequencing artifact, a later analysis removed around 600 highly shared, low-generation-probability nucleotide sequences. In a later analysis, a clonal expansion index for each public chain was calculated from normalized within-repertoire ranks of inferred template counts. In a later analysis, generation probabilities were computed with a VDJ recombination model fitted to out-of-frame rearrangements, and the resulting probabilities were checked against IGoR. Hypergeometric tests were used in a later analysis to score TCR-TCR, TCR-HLA and TCR-CMV co-occurrence, with a repertoire-size bias correction applied to the TCR pairs. False discovery rates were estimated in a later analysis by permuting HLA or CMV assignments 20 times. In a later analysis, co-occurring TCRs were grouped with DBSCAN, and TCRdist sequence similarity was added when clustering was performed within HLA-allele-positive subsets. Co-occurrence clustering excluded repertoires with fewer than 30,000 or more than 120,000 public chains, plus five with anomalous nucleotide sharing. In its TCRdb copy, this immuneACCESS table keeps in-frame sequences only and misses some clones. Where compared with another copy, unresolved V genes explain less than half of these, and the others have no known cause. That table supplies the V and J calls and clone size; D and trimming were determined from the DNA. This sample gives some 150,000 clones in total; roughly 80% of them show up just once. Of the sample, less than 3.5% is held by the ten largest clones.

The cohort consisted of 670 or so healthy bone marrow donors. At the time of sampling, all cohort members were nominally healthy, though unrecorded immune exposures were likely present. The donor was CMV seronegative and belonged to the group of over 300 seronegative cohort members. A peripheral blood sample was collected from each donor, and TCR beta sequencing was performed on peripheral blood mononuclear cells. The Qiagen DNeasy Blood Extraction Kit was used to extract genomic DNA from the blood cell samples. This entry belongs to a study of cytomegalovirus exposure and HLA in healthy donors (dated by TCRdb to the late 2010s). Regarding the research as a whole: An earlier analysis of roughly 500 of the donors reported over 250 Gb of sequence data and about 120 million unique TCR beta sequences obtained from approximately 180 million T cells. An early release that covered approximately 600 HLA-typed donors contained around 330 gigabases of sequencing data and 85 million to 100 million unique TCR sequences. The genetic ancestry cluster associated with self-reported Caucasian donors included 81% of the approximately 430 genotyped donors. The aim of the study was to test whether cataloging public T cell receptors could identify signatures of past pathogen exposure. Using immunosequencing, the study profiled T cell repertoires from 640 or so subjects and related those repertoires to cytomegalovirus serostatus. Along with the roughly 670-subject first cohort, a separate validation cohort of over a hundred different subjects was used. The study combined high-throughput TCR immunosequencing, statistical association of individual TCRs with disease status, and machine learning to predict cytomegalovirus infection status. In a later analysis, previously published TCR beta repertoires from 666 donors were re-analyzed and high-resolution HLA genotyping was added so that TCR occurrence patterns could be studied. In the later analysis, no new phenotypic data were used to find candidate immune exposures; instead, reliance was placed on TCR beta sequences and their occurrence across donors. An earlier analysis of fewer than 750 of the donors used high-throughput TCR beta sequencing to judge whether each TCR beta V gene segment behaved as functional or pseudogenic. Alongside the repertoire data, information on donor age, sex, ethnicity and CMV serostatus was compiled. A later genetic analysis used genome-wide SNP genotypes for about 60% of the roughly 700 donors, treating that subset as a discovery cohort. Every repertoire in the discovery cohort had been generated on one and the same sequencing platform. Both class I and class II loci were covered by HLA typing, at four-digit resolution. The number of donors typed differed by locus, with roughly 620-630 for A, B, C, DRB1 and DQB1, more than 500 for DQA1, 600 to 610 for DPA1, and 450 to 480 for DPB1. Several DR-DQ haplotypes were treated as single units for association and clustering because of strong linkage in the cohort. Across about 380 genotyped donors of the cohort, an average of about 240,000 unique TCR beta nucleotide sequences per donor were sequenced, and approximately 17% of those sequences were non-productive.

What the work shows at the level of the full study, not this receptor alone: For the cohort, immune exposure information was limited to CMV serostatus. At a false discovery rate of 0.05, a later analysis linked under 20,000 TCR beta sequences to specific HLA alleles. An earlier analysis of approximately 600 of the donors showed that most TCR beta V segments appeared in productive rearrangements either about 90% or about 30% of the time, which broadly matched IMGT annotations. In a later genetic analysis, a missense DCLRE1C variant was associated with V-gene and J-gene trimming of TCR beta chains, and the association was replicated in an independent cohort. In this cohort, only TCR beta chains were sequenced, and detectable features were limited by the absence of alpha or paired-chain data. Three of the identified cytomegalovirus-associated TCR beta chains were confirmed in vitro to be specific for cytomegalovirus antigens. Strong co-occurrence of HLA alleles, especially DR and DQ, made assigning TCR associations to individual alleles difficult. A later analysis found that HLA-associated TCR beta chains were more clonally expanded and had lower generation probabilities than equally common non-associated chains. The authors suggested that the approach could potentially be extended to other disease states and immunological phenotypes. A further reported finding was that TCR beta sequences accurately predicted the HLA-A and HLA-B alleles for most subjects in the first cohort. The classifier was reported to diagnose cytomegalovirus status with high specificity and sensitivity in both the original cohort and the validation cohort. According to a later genetic analysis, donors in an Asian-associated ancestry cluster had fewer N-insertions in productive TCRs than the roughly 700-donor mean. According to a later analysis, TCR association rates differed among HLA loci, with DRB1 alleles showing the most associated TCRs and HLA-C alleles showing the fewest. In a later analysis, several top co-occurrence clusters were reported to appear linked to parvovirus B19, influenza, CMV and Epstein-Barr virus. The study gave a list of around 170 TCR beta chains associated with cytomegalovirus. Correlated functional status among segregating V segments might be attributable to linkage disequilibrium, but an unknown experimental factor could not be ruled out. The sequencing pipeline was judged likely to have produced a cluster of highly shared sequence variants as a technical artifact. HLA typing was unavailable for some donors at each locus, so association tests used only the typed subset. The earlier analysis of almost 600 of the donors excluded 15 to 20 rarely observed V segments, including chromosome 9 orphons, because counts were too low. Because the 87-base-pair reads could not distinguish some IMGT-functional V segments, including TRBV6-2 and TRBV6-3, those segments were excluded. Roughly uniform sequencing depth across donors was assumed in presence/absence analyses, although this assumption may not hold. A later analysis found that most CMV-associated TCR beta chains appeared HLA-restricted, with HLA associations seemingly driven largely by CMV exposure. Across donors, most TCR sequences were observed very rarely, whereas some public TCRs were present in many individuals.

Taken from the germline V gene, the CDR1 and CDR2 loops are SGHRS and YFSETQ. V trim: 0 bases; J trim: 3 bases; unmatched bases: 8. From the cysteine through the phenylalanine, the CDR3 covers 17 amino acids. The read is trimmed to its CDR3 DNA, 51 bases read in frame from base 1. Sequencing input: PBMCs. The chain joins TRBV5-1 to TRBJ1-2; 10 middle bases align to TRBD1. The clonotype was recovered from a woman aged 25 to 45 in good health and CMV-seronegative. The DNA sequence is TGCGCCAGCAGCTTGGCGCCTACGACAGGGGGCGACTATGGCTACACCTTC. The encoded protein is CASSLAPTTGGDYGYTF.